One TCR beta chain is described in this entry. The data originate from a study of shared clonotypes between healthy human individuals. V shed 5 bases, J shed 5 bases, and the junction held 7 bases outside the gene matches. The CDR3 runs to 14 residues. Germline CDR1 reads MGHRA; CDR2 reads YSYEKL. TCRdb's copy holds only in-frame clones and misses some; the assay was immunoSEQ multiplex PCR. The sample lists 550,000 to 600,000 clones, roughly 98% seen once, with 0.3% in the top ten. Naive CD8 isolation took CD45RO-negative cells positively selected for CCR7 and excluded terminally differentiated effector memory CD45RA+ cells. Donors comprised healthy HIV-negative adults lacking recent acute infections or vaccinations.

Specimen: naive CD8+ T cells sorted from blood. The chain joins TRBV4-1 to TRBJ2-5, with 8 bases identical to TRBD2. This clonotype was sampled from a man aged 25 to 40 in good health. CDR3 in amino acids: CASSFPGLDETQYF. In DNA, the CDR3 is TGCGCCAGCAGCTTCCCGGGACTAGATGAGACCCAGTACTTC.